The sequence of this T cell receptor beta chain was determined in a study of technical replicates of blood from a few donors. Clones were sequenced by immunoSEQ multiplex PCR, and TCRdb holds only the in-frame ones, with some missing. Counted here are under 100,000 clones, roughly 95% occurring once; the ten biggest clones make up 0.3% to 0.35%. V shed 3 bases and J shed 5 bases, with 23 bases lying between them. Germline values: CDR1 SGDLS, CDR2 YYNGEE. CDR3 length equals 17 residues. The specimen was T cells isolated from PBMCs. The chain joins TRBV9 to TRBJ1-2, with a possible D match to TRBD1 (6 bases). This clonotype was obtained from a human donor in good health. This chain's CDR3 is CASSEGSYMGTTYGYTF. The CDR3 DNA reads TGTGCCAGCAGCGAGGGAAGTTATATGGGGACAACTTATGGCTACACCTTC.